The source of this T cell receptor (beta chain) is a study of tumor and adjacent non-tumor tissue in lung cancer. Study-level background: There were around 11 adenocarcinoma, a couple of squamous cell carcinoma and 1 small cell lung cancer cases. Some 4.1 million productive TCRbeta reads were obtained per sample on average. General study points: In normal lung, the top 100 clones were significantly more dominant than in tumor.

TCRbeta libraries were built with three rounds of nested PCR, modified from ARM-PCR. A single record per CDR3 protein comes from TCRdb applying MiXCR to the multiplex PCR reads. This sample carries about 200,000 distinct CDR3 sequences, around 70% of them seen once, and the ten largest clones take 20% to 25%. No cell sorting was done before RNA was extracted from the tissue. Chemotherapy-naive patients with new lung cancer underwent thoracic surgery in China, August–November 2014. This clonotype was recorded many times. The antigen remains undetermined. The germline CDR1 and CDR2 sequences are DFQATT and SNEGSKA (reference sequence). The CDR3 runs 11 residues. Trimming stripped 6 bases from V and 6 bases from J, with 10 bases between.

Specimen: lung tumor tissue. The V gene is TRBV20-1, the J gene TRBJ2-3; D remains ambiguous. The clonotype comes from a man aged 60-69 years with non-small cell lung cancer. This chain's CDR3 is CSASPMDTQYF. DNA of the CDR3: TGCAGTGCCTCCCCGATGGATACGCAGTATTTT.